This is a list of T cell receptor beta chains from one sample in a study of blood T cell repertoires in COVID-19. Profiling relied on immunoSEQ multiplex PCR, and the TCRdb table lists in-frame clones only, not all of them. The sample holds around 120,000 clones, 75% to 90% seen once. Sequencing was done on a sample of PBMCs or T cells enriched from blood (not recorded which). All receptors come from a woman in her fifties or sixties who had recovered from COVID-19. Each CDR3 is given with its conserved first and last residue. D genes are given only for firm matches.

v_gene	j_gene	d_gene	CDR3aa	CDR3nt
TRBV3-1/TRBV3-2	TRBJ2-1	TRBD1	CASSQEIPSPGQGKFSSYNEQFF	TGTGCCAGCAGCCAAGAGATACCATCGCCGGGACAGGGGAAATTCAGCTCCTACAATGAGCAGTTCTTC
TRBV5-1	TRBJ1-3	TRBD1	CASSTGDRGLSGNTIYF	TGCGCCAGCAGCACGGGAGATAGGGGGCTATCTGGAAACACCATATATTTT
TRBV9	TRBJ2-3	-	CASSVNWGADTQYF	TGTGCCAGCAGCGTCAACTGGGGGGCAGATACGCAGTATTTT
TRBV3-1/TRBV3-2	TRBJ2-3	-	CASSRGQTSSTDTQYF	TGTGCCAGCAGCAGAGGACAGACCTCTAGCACAGATACGCAGTATTTT
TRBV11-3	TRBJ2-3	-	CASSSPSGTQYF	TGTGCCAGCAGCTCCCCTTCGGGTACGCAGTATTTT
TRBV5-8	TRBJ1-2	-	CASSMTWSGGGYTF	TGTGCCAGCAGCATGACCTGGTCGGGGGGAGGCTACACCTTC
TRBV9	TRBJ2-3	TRBD2	CASSVAGGRPTDTQYF	TGTGCCAGCAGCGTAGCGGGGGGTAGACCCACAGATACGCAGTATTTT
TRBV2	TRBJ2-6	-	CASSVRSGANVLTF	TGTGCCAGCAGTGTTCGCTCTGGGGCCAACGTCCTGACTTTC
TRBV11-1	TRBJ2-1	-	CASSFLTGEGEQFF	TGTGCCAGCAGCTTCCTGACAGGGGAGGGTGAGCAGTTCTTC
TRBV5-1	TRBJ2-2	TRBD1	CASSSPGGNTGELFF	TGCGCCAGCAGCTCCCCAGGGGGTAACACCGGGGAGCTGTTTTTT